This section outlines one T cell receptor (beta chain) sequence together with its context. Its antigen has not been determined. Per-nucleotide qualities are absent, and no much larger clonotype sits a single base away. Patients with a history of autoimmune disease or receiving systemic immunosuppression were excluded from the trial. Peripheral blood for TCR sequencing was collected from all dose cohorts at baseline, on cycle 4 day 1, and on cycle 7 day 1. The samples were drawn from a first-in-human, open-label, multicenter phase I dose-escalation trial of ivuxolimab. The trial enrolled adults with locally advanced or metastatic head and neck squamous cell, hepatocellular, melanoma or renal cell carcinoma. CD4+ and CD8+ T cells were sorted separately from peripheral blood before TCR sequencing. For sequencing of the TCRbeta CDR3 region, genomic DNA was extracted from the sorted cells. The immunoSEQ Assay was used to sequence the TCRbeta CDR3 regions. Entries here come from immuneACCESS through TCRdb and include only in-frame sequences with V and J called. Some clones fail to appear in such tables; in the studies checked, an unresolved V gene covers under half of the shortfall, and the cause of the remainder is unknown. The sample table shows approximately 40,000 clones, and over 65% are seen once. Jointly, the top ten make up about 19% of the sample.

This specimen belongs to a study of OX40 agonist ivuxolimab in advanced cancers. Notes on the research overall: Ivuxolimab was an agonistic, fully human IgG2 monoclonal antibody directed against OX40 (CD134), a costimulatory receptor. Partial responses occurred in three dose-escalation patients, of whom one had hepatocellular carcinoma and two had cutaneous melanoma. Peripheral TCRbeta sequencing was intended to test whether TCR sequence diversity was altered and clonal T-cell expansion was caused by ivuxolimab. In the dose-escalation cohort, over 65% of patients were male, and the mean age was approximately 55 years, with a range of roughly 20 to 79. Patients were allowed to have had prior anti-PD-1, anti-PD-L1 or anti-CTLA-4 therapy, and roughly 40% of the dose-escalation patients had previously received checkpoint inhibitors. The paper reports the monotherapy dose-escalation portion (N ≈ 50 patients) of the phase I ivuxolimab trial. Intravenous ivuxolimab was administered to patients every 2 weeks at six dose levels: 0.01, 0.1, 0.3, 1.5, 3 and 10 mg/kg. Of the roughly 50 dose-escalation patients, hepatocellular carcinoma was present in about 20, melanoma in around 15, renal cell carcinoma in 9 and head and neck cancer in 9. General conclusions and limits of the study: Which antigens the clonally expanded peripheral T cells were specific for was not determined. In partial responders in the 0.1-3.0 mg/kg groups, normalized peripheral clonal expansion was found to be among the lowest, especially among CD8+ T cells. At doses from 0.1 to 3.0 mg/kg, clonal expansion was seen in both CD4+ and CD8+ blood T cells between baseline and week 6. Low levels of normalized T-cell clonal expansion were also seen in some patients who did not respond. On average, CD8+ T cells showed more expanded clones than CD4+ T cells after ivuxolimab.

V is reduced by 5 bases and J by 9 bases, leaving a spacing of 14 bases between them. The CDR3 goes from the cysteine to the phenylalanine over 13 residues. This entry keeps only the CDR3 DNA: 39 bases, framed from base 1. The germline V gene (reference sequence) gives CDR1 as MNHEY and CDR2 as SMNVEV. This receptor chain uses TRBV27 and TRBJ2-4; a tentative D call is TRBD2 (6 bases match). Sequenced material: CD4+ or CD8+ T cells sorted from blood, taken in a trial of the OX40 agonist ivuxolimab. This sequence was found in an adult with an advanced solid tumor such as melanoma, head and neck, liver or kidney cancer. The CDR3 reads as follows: CASSPGTLGIQYF. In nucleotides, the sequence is TGTGCCAGCAGTCCCGGGACTTTGGGCATTCAGTACTTC.